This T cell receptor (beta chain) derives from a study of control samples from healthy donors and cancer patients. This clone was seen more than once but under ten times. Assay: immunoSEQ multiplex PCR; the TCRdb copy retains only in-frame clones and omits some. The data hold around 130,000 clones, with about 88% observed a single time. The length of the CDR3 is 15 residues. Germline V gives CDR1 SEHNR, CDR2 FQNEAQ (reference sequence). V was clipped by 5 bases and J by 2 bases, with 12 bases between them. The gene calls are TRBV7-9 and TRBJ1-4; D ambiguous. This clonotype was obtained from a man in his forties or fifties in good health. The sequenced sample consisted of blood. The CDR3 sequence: CASSESWMTNEKLFF. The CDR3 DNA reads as TGTGCCAGCAGCGAGAGCTGGATGACTAATGAAAAACTGTTTTTT. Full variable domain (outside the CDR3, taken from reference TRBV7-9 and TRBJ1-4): DTGVSQNPRHKITKRGQNVTFRCDPISEHNRLYWYRQTLGQGPEFLTYFQNEAQLEKSRLLSDRFSAERPKGSFSTLEIQRTEQGDSAMYLCASSESWMTNEKLFFGSGTQLSVL.